This TCR beta chain emerged from a study of cytomegalovirus exposure and HLA in healthy donors. Study results and limitations: Listed as cytomegalovirus-associated were 164 TCR beta chains.

Concerning this clone: The target antigen is unknown.

Trimming cost V 4 bases and J 3 bases, with 13 bases left between them. Germline CDR1 reads MGHRA; CDR2 reads YSYEKL. The CDR3 length is 14 residues. Generated by immunoSEQ multiplex PCR, the TCRdb table keeps only in-frame clones and is missing some. The data contain some 170,000 clones, approximately 87% of them singletons. The chain joins TRBV4-1 to TRBJ2-7; possible D gene TRBD2, 6 bases. This receptor was taken from a woman aged 25 to 39 in good health and CMV-seronegative. Specimen: PBMCs. CDR3 sequence (DNA): TGCGCCAGCAGCCCCCGGGACTCCGGCTACGAGCAGTACTTC. It codes for CASSPRDSGYEQYF.